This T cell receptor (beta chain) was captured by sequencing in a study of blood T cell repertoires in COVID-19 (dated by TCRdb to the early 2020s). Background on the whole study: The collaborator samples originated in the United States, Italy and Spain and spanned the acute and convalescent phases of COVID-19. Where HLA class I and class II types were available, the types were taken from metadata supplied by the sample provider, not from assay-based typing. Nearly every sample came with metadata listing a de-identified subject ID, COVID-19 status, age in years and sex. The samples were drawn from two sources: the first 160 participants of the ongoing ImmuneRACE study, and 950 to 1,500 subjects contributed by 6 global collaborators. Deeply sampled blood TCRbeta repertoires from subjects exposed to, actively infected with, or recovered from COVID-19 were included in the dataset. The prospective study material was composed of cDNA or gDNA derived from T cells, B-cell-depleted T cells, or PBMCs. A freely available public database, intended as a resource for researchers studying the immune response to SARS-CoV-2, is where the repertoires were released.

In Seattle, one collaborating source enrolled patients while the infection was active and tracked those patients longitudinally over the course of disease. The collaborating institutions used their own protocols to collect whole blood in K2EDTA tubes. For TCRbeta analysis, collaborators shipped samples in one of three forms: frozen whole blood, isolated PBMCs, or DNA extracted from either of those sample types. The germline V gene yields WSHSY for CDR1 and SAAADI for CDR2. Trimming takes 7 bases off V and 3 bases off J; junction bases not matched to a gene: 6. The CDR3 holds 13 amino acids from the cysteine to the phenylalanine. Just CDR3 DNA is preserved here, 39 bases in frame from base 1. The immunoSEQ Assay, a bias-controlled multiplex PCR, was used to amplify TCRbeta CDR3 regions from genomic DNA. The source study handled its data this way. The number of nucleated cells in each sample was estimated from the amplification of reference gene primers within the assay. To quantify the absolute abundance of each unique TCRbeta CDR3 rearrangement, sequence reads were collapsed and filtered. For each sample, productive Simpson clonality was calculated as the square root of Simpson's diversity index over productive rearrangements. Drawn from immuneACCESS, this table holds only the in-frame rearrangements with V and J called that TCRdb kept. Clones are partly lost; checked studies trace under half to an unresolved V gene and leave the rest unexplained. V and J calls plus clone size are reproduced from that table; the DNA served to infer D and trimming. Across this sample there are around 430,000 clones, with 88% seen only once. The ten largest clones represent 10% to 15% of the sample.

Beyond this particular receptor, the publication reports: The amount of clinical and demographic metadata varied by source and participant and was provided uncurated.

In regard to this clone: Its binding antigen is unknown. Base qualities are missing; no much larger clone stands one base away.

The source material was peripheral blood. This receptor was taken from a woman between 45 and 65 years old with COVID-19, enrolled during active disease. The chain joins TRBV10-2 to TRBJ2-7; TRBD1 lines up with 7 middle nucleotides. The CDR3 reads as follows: CASKRQGYYEQYF. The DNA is TGCGCCAGCAAGCGACAGGGATACTACGAGCAGTACTTC.